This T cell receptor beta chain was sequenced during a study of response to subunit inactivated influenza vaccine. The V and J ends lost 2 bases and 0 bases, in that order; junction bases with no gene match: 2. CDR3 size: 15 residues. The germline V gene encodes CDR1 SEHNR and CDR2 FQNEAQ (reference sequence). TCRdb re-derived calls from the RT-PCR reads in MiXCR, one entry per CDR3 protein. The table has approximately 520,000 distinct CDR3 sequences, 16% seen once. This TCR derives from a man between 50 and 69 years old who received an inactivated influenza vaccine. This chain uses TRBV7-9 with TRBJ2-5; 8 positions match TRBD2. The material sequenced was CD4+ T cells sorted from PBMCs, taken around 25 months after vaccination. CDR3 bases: TGTGCCAGCAGCTTACGGGAGGGGTACCAAGAGACCCAGTACTTC. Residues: CASSLREGYQETQYF.